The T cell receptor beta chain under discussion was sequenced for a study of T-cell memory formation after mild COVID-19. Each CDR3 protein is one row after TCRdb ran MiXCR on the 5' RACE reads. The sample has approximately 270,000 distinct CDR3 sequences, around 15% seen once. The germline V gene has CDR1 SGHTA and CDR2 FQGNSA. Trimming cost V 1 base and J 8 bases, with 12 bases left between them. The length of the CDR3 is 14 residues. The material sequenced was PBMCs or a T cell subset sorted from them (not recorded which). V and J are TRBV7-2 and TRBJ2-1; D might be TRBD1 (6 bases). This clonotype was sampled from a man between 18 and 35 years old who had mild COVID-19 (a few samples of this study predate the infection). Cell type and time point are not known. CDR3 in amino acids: CASSLEDRYHEQFF. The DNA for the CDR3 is TGTGCCAGCAGCTTAGAAGACAGGTATCATGAGCAGTTCTTC.